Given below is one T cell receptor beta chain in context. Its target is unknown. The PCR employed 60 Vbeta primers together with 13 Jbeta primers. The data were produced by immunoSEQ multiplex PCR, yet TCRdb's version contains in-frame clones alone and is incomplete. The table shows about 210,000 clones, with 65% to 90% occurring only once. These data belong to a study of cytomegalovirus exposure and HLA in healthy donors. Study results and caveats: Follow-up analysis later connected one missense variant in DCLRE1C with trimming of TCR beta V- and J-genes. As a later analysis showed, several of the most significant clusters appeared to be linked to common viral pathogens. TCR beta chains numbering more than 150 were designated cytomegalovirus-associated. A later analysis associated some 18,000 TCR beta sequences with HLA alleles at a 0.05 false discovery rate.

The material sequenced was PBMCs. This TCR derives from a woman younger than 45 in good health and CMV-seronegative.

CDR3 loop: CASSHVSLAGGPSYEQYF. The CDR3 nucleotides are TGTGCCAGCAGCCATGTCTCCTTAGCGGGGGGGCCTAGCTACGAGCAGTACTTC. J is TRBJ2-7 and V is TRBV4-2, with 11 bases matching TRBD2. Trimming took 3 bases from V and 3 from J; bases not matched to a gene: 13. CDR3 length: 18 amino acids. The germline V gene encodes CDR1 LGHNA and CDR2 YNFKEQ.